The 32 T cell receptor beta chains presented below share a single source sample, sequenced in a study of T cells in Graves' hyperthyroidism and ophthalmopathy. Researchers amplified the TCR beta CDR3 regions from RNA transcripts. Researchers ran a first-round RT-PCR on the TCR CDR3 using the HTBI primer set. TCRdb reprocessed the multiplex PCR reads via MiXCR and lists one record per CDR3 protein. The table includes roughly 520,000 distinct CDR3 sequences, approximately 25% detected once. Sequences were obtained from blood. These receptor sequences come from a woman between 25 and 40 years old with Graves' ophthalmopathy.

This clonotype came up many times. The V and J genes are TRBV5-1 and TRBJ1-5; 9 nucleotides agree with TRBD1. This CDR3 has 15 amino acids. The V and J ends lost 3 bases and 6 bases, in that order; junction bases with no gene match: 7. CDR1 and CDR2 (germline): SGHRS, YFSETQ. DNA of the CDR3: TGCGCCAGCAGCTCCGAAAGACAGGGGGGTCAGCCCCAGCATTTT. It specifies CASSSERQGGQPQHF.

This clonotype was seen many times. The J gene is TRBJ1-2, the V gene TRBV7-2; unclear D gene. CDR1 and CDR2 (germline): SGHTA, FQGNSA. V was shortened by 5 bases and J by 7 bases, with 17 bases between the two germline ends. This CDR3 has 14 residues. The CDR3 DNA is TGTGCCAGCAGCCCCGGGCGACGATTGGGTGGCTACACCTTC. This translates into CASSPGRRLGGYTF.

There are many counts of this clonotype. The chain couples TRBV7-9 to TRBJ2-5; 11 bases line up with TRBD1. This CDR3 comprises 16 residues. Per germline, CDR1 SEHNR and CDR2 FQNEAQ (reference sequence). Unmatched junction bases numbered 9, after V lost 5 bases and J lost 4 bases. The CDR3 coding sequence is TGTGCCAGCAGCCCTCCGCGCGGGACAGGGGGAGAGACCCAGTACTTC. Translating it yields CASSPPRGTGGETQYF.

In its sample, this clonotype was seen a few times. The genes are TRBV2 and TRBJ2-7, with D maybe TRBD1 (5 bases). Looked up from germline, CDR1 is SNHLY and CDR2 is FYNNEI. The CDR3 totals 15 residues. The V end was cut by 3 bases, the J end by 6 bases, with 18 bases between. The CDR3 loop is CASSEMDISLSEQYF. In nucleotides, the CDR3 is TGTGCCAGCAGTGAGATGGACATCTCTCTCTCCGAGCAGTACTTC.

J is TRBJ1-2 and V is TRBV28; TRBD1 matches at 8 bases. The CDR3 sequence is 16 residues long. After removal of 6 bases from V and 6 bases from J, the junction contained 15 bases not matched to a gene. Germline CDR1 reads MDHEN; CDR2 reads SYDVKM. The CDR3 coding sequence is TGTGCCAGCAGCCCAACCGGGACAGGAGATAAAAATGGCTACACCTTC. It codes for CASSPTGTGDKNGYTF.

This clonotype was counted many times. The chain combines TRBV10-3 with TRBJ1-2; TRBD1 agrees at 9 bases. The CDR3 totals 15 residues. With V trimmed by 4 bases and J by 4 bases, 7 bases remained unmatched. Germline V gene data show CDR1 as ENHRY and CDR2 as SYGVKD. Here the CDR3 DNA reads TGTGCCATCAGTGTGACAGGGGGTGAGGCCTATGGCTACACCTTC. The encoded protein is CAISVTGGEAYGYTF.

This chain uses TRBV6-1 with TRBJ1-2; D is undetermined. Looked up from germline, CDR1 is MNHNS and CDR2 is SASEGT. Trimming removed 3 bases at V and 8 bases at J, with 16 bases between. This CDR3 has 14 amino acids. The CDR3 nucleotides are TGTGCCAGCAGTGAGCTGACGAGCTTCGACGGCTACACCTTC. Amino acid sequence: CASSELTSFDGYTF.

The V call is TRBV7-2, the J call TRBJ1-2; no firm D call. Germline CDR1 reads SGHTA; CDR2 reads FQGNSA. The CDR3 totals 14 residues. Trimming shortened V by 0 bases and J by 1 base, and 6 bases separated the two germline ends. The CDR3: CASSLAPNNYGYTF. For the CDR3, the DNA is TGTGCCAGCAGCTTAGCGCCCAATAACTATGGCTACACCTTC.

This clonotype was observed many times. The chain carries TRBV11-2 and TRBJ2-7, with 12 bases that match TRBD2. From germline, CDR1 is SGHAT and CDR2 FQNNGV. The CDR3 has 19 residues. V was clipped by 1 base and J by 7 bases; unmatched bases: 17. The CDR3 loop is CASSLGGAASGRAAGEQYF. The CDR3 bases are TGTGCCAGCAGCTTAGGTGGGGCGGCTAGCGGGAGGGCGGCTGGTGAGCAGTACTTC. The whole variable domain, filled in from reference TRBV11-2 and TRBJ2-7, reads EAGVAQSPRYKIIEKRQSVAFWCNPISGHATLYWYQQILGQGPKLLIQFQNNGVVDDSQLPKDRFSAERLKGVDSTLKIQPAKLEDSAVYLCASSLGGAASGRAAGEQYFGPGTRLTVT.

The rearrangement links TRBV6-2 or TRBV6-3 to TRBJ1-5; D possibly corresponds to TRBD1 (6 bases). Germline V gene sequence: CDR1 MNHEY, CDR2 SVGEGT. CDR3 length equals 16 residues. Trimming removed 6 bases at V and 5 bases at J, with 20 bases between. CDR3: CASRTGGHSPYQPQHF. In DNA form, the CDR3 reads TGTGCCAGCAGGACCGGGGGGCATTCACCTTATCAGCCCCAGCATTTT.

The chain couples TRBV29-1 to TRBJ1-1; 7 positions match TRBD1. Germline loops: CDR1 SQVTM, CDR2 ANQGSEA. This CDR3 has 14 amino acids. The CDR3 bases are TGCACGGCCGAGACAGGGAGCCGCGTTGCTGAAGCTTTCTTT. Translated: CTAETGSRVAEAFF.

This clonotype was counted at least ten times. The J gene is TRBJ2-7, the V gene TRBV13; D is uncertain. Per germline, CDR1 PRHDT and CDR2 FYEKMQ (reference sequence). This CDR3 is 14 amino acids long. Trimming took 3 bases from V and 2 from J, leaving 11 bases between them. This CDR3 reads CASSFRRVTYEQYF. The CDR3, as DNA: TGTGCCAGCAGCTTTCGCCGGGTGACCTACGAGCAGTACTTC.

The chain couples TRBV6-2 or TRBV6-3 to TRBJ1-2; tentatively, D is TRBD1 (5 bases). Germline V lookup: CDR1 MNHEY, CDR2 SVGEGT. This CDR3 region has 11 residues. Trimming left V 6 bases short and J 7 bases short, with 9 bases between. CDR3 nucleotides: TGTGCCAGCAGAAGGGGACGTGGCTACACCTTC. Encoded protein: CASRRGRGYTF.

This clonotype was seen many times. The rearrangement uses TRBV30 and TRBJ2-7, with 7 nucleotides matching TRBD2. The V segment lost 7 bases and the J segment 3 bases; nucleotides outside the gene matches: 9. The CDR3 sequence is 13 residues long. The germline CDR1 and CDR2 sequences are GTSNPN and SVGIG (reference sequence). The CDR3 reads CALLGGGGYEQYF. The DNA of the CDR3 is TGTGCCTTATTAGGCGGGGGTGGCTACGAGCAGTACTTC.

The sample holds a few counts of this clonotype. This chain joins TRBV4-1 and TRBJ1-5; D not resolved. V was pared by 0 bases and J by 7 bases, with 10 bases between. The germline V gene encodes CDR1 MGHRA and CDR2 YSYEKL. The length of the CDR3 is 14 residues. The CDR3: CASSQEAAPQPQHF. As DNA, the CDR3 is TGCGCCAGCAGCCAAGAGGCAGCCCCCCAGCCCCAGCATTTT.

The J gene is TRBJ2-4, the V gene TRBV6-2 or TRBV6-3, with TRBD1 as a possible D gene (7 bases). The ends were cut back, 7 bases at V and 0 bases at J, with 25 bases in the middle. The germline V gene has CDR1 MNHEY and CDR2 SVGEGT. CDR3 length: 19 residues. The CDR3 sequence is CASTGGWTGDALAKNIQYF. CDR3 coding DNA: TGTGCCAGCACCGGGGGCTGGACAGGCGACGCCCTAGCCAAAAACATTCAGTACTTC.

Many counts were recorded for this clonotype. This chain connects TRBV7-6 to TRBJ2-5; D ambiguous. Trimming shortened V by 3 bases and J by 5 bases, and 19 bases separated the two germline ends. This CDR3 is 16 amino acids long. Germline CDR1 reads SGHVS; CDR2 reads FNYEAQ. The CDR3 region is CASSFRFQFYRETQYF. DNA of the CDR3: TGTGCCAGCAGCTTCCGATTCCAATTTTATCGGGAGACCCAGTACTTC. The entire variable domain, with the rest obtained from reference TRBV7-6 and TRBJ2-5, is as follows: GAGVSQSPRYKVTKRGQDVALRCDPISGHVSLYWYRQALGQGPEFLTYFNYEAQQDKSGLPNDRFSAERPEGSISTLTIQRTEQRDSAMYRCASSFRFQFYRETQYFGPGTRLLVL.

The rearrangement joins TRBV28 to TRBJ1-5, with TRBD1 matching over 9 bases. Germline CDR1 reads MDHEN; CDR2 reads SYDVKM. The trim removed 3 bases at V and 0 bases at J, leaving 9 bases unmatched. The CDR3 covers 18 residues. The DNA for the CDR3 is TGTGCCAGCAGTTTTCCAGGGACAGGGTTCTATAGCAATCAGCCCCAGCATTTT. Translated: CASSFPGTGFYSNQPQHF. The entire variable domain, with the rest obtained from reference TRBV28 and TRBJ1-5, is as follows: DVKVTQSSRYLVKRTGEKVFLECVQDMDHENMFWYRQDPGLGLRLIYFSYDVKMKEKGDIPEGYSVSREKKERFSLILESASTNQTSMYLCASSFPGTGFYSNQPQHFGDGTRLSIL.

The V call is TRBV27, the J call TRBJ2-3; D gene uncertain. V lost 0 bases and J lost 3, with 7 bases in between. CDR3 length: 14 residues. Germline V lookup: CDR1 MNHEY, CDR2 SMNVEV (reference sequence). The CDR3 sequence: CASSLSIGTDTQYF. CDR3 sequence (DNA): TGTGCCAGCAGTTTATCGATTGGGACAGATACGCAGTATTTT.

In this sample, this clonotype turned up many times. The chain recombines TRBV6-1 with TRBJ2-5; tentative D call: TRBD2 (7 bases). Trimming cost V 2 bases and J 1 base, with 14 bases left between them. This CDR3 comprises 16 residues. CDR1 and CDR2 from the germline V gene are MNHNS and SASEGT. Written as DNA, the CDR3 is TGTGCCAGCAGTGAAATGGGCGGGGGCCCCCAAGAGACCCAGTACTTC. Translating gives CASSEMGGGPQETQYF.

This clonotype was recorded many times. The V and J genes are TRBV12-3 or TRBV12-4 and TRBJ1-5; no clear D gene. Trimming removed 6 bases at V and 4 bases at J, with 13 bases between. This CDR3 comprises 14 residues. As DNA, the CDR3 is TGTGCCAGCAGGGAGGGTTTGGGAAATCAGCCCCAGCATTTT. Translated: CASREGLGNQPQHF.

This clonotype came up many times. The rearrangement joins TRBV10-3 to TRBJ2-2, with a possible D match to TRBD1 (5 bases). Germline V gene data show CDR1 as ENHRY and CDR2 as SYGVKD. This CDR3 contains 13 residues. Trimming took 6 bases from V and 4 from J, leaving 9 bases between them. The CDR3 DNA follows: TGTGCCATCAGCCACGACAGCACCGGGGAGCTGTTTTTT. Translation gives CAISHDSTGELFF.

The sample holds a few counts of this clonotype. The CDR3 reads CASRRPGTGGETQYF. CDR3 sequence (DNA): TGCGCCAGCCGCCGACCCGGGACAGGAGGCGAGACCCAGTACTTC. The V call is TRBV5-1, the J call TRBJ2-5; 8 positions match TRBD1. There are 15 residues in the CDR3. V dropped 7 bases and J dropped 5; count of bases not matched to a gene: 13. The germline gives CDR1 SGHRS, CDR2 YFSETQ.

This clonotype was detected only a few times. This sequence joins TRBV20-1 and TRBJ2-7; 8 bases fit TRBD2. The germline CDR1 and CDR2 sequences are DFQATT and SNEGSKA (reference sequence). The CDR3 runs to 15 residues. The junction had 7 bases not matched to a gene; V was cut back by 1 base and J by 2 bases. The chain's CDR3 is CSARGRLAHPYEQYF. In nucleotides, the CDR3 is TGCAGTGCTAGAGGCCGACTAGCGCATCCCTACGAGCAGTACTTC.

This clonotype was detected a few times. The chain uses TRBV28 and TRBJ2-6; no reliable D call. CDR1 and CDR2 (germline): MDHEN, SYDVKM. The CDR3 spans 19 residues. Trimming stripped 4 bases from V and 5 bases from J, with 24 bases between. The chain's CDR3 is CASSSGTADPSLWANVLTF. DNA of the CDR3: TGTGCCAGCAGTTCAGGAACGGCCGATCCTTCCCTCTGGGCCAACGTCCTGACTTTC.

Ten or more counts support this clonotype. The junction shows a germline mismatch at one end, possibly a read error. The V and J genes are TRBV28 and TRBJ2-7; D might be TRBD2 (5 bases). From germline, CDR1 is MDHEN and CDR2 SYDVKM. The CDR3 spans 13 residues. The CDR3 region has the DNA TGTGCCAGCAGTCGAGGGTCCTCCAACGAGCAGTACTTC. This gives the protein CASSRGSSNEQYF.

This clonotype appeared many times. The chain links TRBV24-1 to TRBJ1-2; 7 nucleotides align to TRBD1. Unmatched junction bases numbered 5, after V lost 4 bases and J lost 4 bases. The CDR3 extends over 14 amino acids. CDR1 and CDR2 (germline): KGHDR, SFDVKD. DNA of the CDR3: TGTGCCACCAGTGACCGCCGACAGGGCTATGGCTACACCTTC. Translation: CATSDRRQGYGYTF.

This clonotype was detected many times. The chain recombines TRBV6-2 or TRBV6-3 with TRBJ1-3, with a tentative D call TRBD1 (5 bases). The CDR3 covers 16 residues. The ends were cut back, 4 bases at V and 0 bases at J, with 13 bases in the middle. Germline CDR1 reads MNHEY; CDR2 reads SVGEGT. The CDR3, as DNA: TGTGCCAGCAGTTCCTCGACAGAATACTCTGGAAACACCATATATTTT. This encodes CASSSSTEYSGNTIYF.

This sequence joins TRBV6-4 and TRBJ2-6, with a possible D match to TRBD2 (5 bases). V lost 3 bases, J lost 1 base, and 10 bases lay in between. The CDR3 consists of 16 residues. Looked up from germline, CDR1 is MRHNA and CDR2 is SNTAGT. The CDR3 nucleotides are TGTGCCAGCAGTGAGAAGTCGGGATCTGGGGCCAACGTCCTGACTTTC. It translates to CASSEKSGSGANVLTF.

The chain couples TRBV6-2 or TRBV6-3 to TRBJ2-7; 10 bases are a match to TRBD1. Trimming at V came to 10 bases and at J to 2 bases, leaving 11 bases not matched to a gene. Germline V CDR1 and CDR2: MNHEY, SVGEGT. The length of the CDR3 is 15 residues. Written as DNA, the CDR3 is TGTGCCACCGACAGGGGACAGGGGCTCCCCTACGAGCAGTACTTC. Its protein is CATDRGQGLPYEQYF.

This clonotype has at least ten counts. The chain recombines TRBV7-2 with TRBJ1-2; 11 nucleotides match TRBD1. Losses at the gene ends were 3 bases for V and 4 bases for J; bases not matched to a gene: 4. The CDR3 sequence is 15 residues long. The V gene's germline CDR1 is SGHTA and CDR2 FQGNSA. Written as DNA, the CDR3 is TGTGCCAGCAGCTTTTTTGGGACAGGGGGCTATGGCTACACCTTC. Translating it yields CASSFFGTGGYGYTF.

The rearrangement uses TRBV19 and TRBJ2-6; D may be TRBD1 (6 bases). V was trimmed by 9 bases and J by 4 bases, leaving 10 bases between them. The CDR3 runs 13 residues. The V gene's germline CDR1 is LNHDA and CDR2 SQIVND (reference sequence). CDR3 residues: CASRGKGANVLTF. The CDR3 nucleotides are TGTGCCAGCAGGGGAAAGGGGGCCAACGTCCTGACTTTC.